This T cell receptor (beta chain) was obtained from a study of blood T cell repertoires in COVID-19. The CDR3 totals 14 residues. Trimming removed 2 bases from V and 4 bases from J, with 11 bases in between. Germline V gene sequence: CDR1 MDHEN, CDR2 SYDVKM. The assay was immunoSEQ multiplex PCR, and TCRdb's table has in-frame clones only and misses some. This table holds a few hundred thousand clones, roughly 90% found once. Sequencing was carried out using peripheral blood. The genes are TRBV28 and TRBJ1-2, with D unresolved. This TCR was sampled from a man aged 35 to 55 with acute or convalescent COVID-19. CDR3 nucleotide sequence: TGTGCCAGCAGTTTAACAGAATTCGCCTATGGCTACACCTTC. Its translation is CASSLTEFAYGYTF.